This T cell receptor beta chain was sequenced in a study of breast tumors, draining lymph nodes, adjacent tissues. Study results and caveats: Data only fit, rather than demonstrated, lymph node origin of most tumor T cells. Tumors had less TCR diversity than lymph nodes, more than nontumor tissue.

TCRdb passed the multiplex PCR reads through MiXCR, listing each CDR3 protein once. The sample shows around 130,000 distinct CDR3 sequences, 32% of them seen only once. Breast cancer patients provided tissue from their axillary draining lymph nodes. Regarding this clonotype: Its target is unknown.

The germline CDR1 and CDR2 sequences are MDHEN and SYDVKM. The CDR3 contains 14 residues. The clonotype originates from a female donor with breast cancer. Some clones in this sample may be carry-over from other donors' samples. The chain links TRBV28 to TRBJ2-3; possibly TRBD1 for D (6 bases). The J call may be wrong; the DNA end is better matched by TRBJ1-5. Sequenced input: axillary lymph node tissue. CDR3 amino acids: CASRSGGALDTQHF. The CDR3 nucleotides read TGTGCCAGCAGGAGCGGGGGGGCCCTGGATACGCAGCATTTT.